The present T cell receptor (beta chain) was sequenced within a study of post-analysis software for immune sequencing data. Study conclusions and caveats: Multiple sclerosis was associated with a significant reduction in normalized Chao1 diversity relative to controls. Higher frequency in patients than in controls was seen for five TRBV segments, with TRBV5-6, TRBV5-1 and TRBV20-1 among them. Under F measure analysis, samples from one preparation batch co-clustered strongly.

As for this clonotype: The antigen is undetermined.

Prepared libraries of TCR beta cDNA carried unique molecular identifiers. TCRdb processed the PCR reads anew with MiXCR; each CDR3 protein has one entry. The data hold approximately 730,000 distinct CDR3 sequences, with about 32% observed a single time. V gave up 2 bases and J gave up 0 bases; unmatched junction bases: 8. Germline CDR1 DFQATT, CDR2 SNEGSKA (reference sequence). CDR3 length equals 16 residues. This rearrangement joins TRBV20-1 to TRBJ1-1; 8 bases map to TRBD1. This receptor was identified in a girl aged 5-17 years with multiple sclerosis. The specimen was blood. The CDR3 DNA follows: TGCAGTGCTAGACGACAGGGGCGTTCACTGAACACTGAAGCTTTCTTT. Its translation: CSARRQGRSLNTEAFF.